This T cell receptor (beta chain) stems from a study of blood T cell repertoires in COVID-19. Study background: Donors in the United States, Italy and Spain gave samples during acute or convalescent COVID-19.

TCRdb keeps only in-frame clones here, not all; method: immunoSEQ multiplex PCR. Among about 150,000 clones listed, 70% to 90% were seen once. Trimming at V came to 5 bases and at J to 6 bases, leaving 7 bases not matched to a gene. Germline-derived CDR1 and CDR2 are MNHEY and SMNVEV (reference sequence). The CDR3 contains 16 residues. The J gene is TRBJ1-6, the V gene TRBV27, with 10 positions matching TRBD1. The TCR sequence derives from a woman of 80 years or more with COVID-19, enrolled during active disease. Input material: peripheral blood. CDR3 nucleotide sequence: TGTGCCAGCAGTACGCGGGACAGGGGATTTAATTCACCCCTCCACTTT. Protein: CASSTRDRGFNSPLHF.